Sequencing of this T cell receptor beta chain was carried out in a study of shared clonotypes between healthy human individuals. Study details: CD4 naive cells filled three plates per donor, CD4 memory three, CD8 naive two and CD8 memory one.

Only CD45RO-negative cells positively selected for CCR7 counted as naive CD8 cells, so terminally differentiated effector memory CD45RA+ cells were excluded. TCRdb's copy holds only in-frame clones and misses some; the assay was immunoSEQ multiplex PCR. Of roughly 850,000 clones detected, about 96% appear once; the ten largest clones hold less than 0.25%. V lost 5 bases to trimming and J lost 3 bases; unmatched junction nucleotides: 5. The CDR3 extends over 14 amino acids. CDR1 is MDHEN and CDR2 is SYDVKM in the germline V gene. Sequencing was performed on naive CD8+ T cells sorted from blood. The sequence was obtained from a man aged 25 to 45 in good health. This sequence joins TRBV28 and TRBJ2-5, with 8 bases lining up with TRBD2. The CDR3 sequence: CASSPGAGEETQYF. CDR3 nucleotide sequence: TGTGCCAGCAGTCCCGGAGCGGGAGAAGAGACCCAGTACTTC.